A selection of T cell receptor beta chains follows, all from one sample in a study of control samples from healthy donors and cancer patients. Sequencing was performed with immunoSEQ multiplex PCR; in TCRdb, only in-frame clones are kept and a portion is missing. The sample includes some 150,000 clones, roughly 94% of them seen just once. Sample: PBMCs. The receptors stem from a man in his sixties with colorectal cancer. CDR3s include the opening cysteine and the closing phenylalanine or tryptophan. The D gene is left open where the match is weak. Clone size appears in some rows only: once, few, many, or a class for an expanded clone.

>15|TRBV5-1|NA|TRBJ1-3|NA
TGCGCCAGCAGCTTGGATGCGTCCTCTGGAAACACCATATATTTT
CASSLDASSGNTIYF
>11|TRBV21-1|NA|TRBJ2-2|NA
TGTGCCAGCAAGAGAAGGGAGGAGCTGTTTTTT
CASKRREELFF
>14|TRBV11-3|NA|TRBJ1-1|NA
TGTGCCAGCAGCTTAAATTCCGGACGTACTGAAGCTTTCTTT
CASSLNSGRTEAFF
>15|TRBV19|NA|TRBJ2-5|NA
TGTGCCAGTAGTCCCGGAGGCGTTTTTGAAGAGACCCAGTACTTC
CASSPGGVFEETQYF
>13|TRBV11-2|once|TRBJ1-2|NA
TGTGCCAGCAGGATCCCGGGGGGGAATGGCTACACCTTC
CASRIPGGNGYTF
>16|TRBV9|NA|TRBJ1-3|TRBD1
TGTGCCAGCAGTCCCAACTCAGGGGGTTCTGGAAACACCATATATTTT
CASSPNSGGSGNTIYF
>12|TRBV28|once|TRBJ2-2|NA
TGTGCCAGCTACTCGGAGCCCGGGGAGCTGTTTTTT
CASYSEPGELFF
>15|TRBV30|NA|TRBJ1-2|NA
TGTGCCTGGAGTGTAGCGGGGACCTTCAACTATGGCTACACCTTC
CAWSVAGTFNYGYTF
>15|TRBV7-6|NA|TRBJ2-2|TRBD1
TGTGCCAGCAGCCGGGGACAGGGCGGCACCGGGGAGCTGTTTTTT
CASSRGQGGTGELFF
>15|TRBV27|NA|TRBJ2-1|TRBD2
TGTGCCAGTTATTCAGCGGGGGGTTCCTACAATGAGCAGTTCTTC
CASYSAGGSYNEQFF
>15|TRBV12-5|NA|TRBJ1-3|NA
TGTGCTAGTGGTTTTACAGGCCTCTCTGGAAACACCATATATTTT
CASGFTGLSGNTIYF
>16|TRBV7-9|NA|TRBJ2-2|TRBD2
TGTGCCAGCAGCTTATCGGGGGGGCCTGGCACCGGGGAGCTGTTTTTT
CASSLSGGPGTGELFF
>15|TRBV5-1|NA|TRBJ2-7|TRBD1
TGCGCCAGCAGCTTGGTGGGACAGGGGGCGGGCGAGCAGTACTTC
CASSLVGQGAGEQYF
>12|TRBV6-1|NA|TRBJ2-5|NA
TGTGCCAGCAGTGAGGGGCGGGAGACCCAGTACTTC
CASSEGRETQYF
>14|TRBV7-2|NA|TRBJ1-4|NA
TGTGCCAGCAGTTCCGGGACGGTGAATGAAAAACTGTTTTTT
CASSSGTVNEKLFF
>12|TRBV20-1|once|TRBJ2-7|NA
TGCAGTGCTAGTCAGGGGAGCTACGAGCAGTACTTC
CSASQGSYEQYF
>12|TRBV2|NA|TRBJ2-7|NA
TGTGCCAGCAGTGAACAGGGGTACGAGCAGTACTTC
CASSEQGYEQYF
>16|TRBV7-2|once|TRBJ1-4|NA
TGTGCCAGCAGCTTATTTATTGGAGTCAAAGGGGAAAAACTGTTTTTT
CASSLFIGVKGEKLFF
>14|TRBV7-2|NA|TRBJ2-7|TRBD2
TGTGCCAGCAGCTTCGGGGGGAGCCCCTACGAGCAGTACTTC
CASSFGGSPYEQYF
>15|TRBV7-9|NA|TRBJ1-4|TRBD1
TGTGCCAGCAGCTTAGGGACAGGTGGCAATGAAAAACTGTTTTTT
CASSLGTGGNEKLFF
>13|TRBV12-3/TRBV12-4|NA|TRBJ2-1|NA
TGTGCCAGCAGCCAGACAGTTTACAATGAGCAGTTCTTC
CASSQTVYNEQFF
>14|TRBV4-1|NA|TRBJ2-5|TRBD1
TGCGCCAGCAGCCAAACCAGGGGGTTAGAGACCCAGTACTTC
CASSQTRGLETQYF
>15|TRBV9|NA|TRBJ2-2|NA
TGTGCCAGCAGCGTCCCGGGACAGAACACCGGGGAGCTGTTTTTT
CASSVPGQNTGELFF
>14|TRBV7-2|NA|TRBJ2-1|NA
TGTGCCAGCAGCTTATATCGGACAGACAATGAGCAGTTCTTC
CASSLYRTDNEQFF
>13|TRBV19|NA|TRBJ1-1|NA
TGTGCCAGTAGTATCTGGGAAAACACTGAAGCTTTCTTT
CASSIWENTEAFF
>13|TRBV6-1|NA|TRBJ1-5|NA
TGTGCCAGCAGTGAAGGGGGGGGGCAGCCCCAGCATTTT
CASSEGGGQPQHF
>14|TRBV15|NA|TRBJ2-7|NA
TGTGCCACCAGCAGAGATGCGGCCGCTAGGGAGCAGTACTTC
CATSRDAAAREQYF
>14|TRBV19|NA|TRBJ1-2|NA
TGTGCCAGTAACACCCCGGGAGATCACTATGGCTACACCTTC
CASNTPGDHYGYTF
>15|TRBV4-3|once|TRBJ2-5|NA
TGCGCCAGCAGCCAGGACCGGGGGTATCAAGAGACCCAGTACTTC
CASSQDRGYQETQYF
>15|TRBV7-2|NA|TRBJ2-7|TRBD1
TGTGCCAGCACCTGGGGGGTGCAGGGGGCGGGCGAGCAGTACTTC
CASTWGVQGAGEQYF
>16|TRBV6-2/TRBV6-3|NA|TRBJ2-2|TRBD1
TGTGCCAGCAGACCTACCGGGACAGGGGCGCGAGCTGGGCTGTTTTTT
CASRPTGTGARAGLFF
>14|TRBV5-4|NA|TRBJ1-1|NA
TGTGCCAGCAGTCGCAAGGACAAGAACACTGAAGCTTTCTTT
CASSRKDKNTEAFF
>16|TRBV24-1|NA|TRBJ2-3|NA
TGTGCCACCAGTGATCCGGGGCCCTGGGCCACAGATACGCAGTATTTT
CATSDPGPWATDTQYF
>16|TRBV18|once|TRBJ2-2|NA
TGTGCCAGCTCACCAACGGACATTTCGAACACCGGGGAGCTGTTTTTT
CASSPTDISNTGELFF
>14|TRBV7-2|NA|TRBJ2-7|TRBD1
TGTGCCAGCAGCTTCCGGGACAGGACGAGTGAGCAGTACTTC
CASSFRDRTSEQYF
>12|TRBV2|NA|TRBJ2-7|NA
TGTGCCAGCAGCCTAACCACCTGGGAGCAGTACTTC
CASSLTTWEQYF
>12|TRBV3-1/TRBV3-2|NA|TRBJ2-3|TRBD1
TGTGCCAGCAAACAGGGGCCCGATACGCAGTATTTT
CASKQGPDTQYF
>16|TRBV11-2|NA|TRBJ1-2|NA
TGTGCCAGCAGCTTAGGCCCGGTGTCGGGTGACTATGGCTACACCTTC
CASSLGPVSGDYGYTF
>14|TRBV30|NA|TRBJ1-6|TRBD1
TGTGCCTGGAGTACCGGGACAGGGGTTTCACCCCTCCACTTT
CAWSTGTGVSPLHF
>13|TRBV19|NA|TRBJ2-3|NA
TGTGCCAGTGGAGGGCAGGGAGCAGATACGCAGTATTTT
CASGGQGADTQYF
>13|TRBV6-5|NA|TRBJ1-5|NA
TGTGCCAGCTCGGGGTTATCTGGTCAGCCCCAGCATTTT
CASSGLSGQPQHF
>17|TRBV15|once|TRBJ2-5|TRBD1
TGTGCCACCAGCGCAGAAACTTCTCAGGGGGCAGCGGAGACCCAGTACTTC
CATSAETSQGAAETQYF
>16|TRBV12-5|NA|TRBJ2-2|TRBD1
TGTGCTAGTGGCCTGGACAGGGTGGAGAACACCGGGGAGCTGTTTTTT
CASGLDRVENTGELFF
>15|TRBV9|NA|TRBJ1-5|NA
TGTGCCAGCAGCGTTGGGGCAGATAGCAATCAGCCCCAGCATTTT
CASSVGADSNQPQHF
>13|TRBV27|NA|TRBJ1-5|NA
TGTGCCAGCAGCCCAAGGGGAATTCAGCCCCAGCATTTT
CASSPRGIQPQHF